Shown below are 15 T cell receptor beta chains from a single sample sequenced in a study of T cell responses to AZD1222 COVID-19 vaccine. Only in-frame clones appear in the TCRdb table, and some are missing; sequencing was by immunoSEQ multiplex PCR. The sample records over 150,000 clones, approximately 92% being singletons. The sample here was peripheral blood, taken 28 days after the second dose of the MenACWY control vaccine. The receptors shown here come from an adult who received the MenACWY meningococcal vaccine as a control.

CDR3 nucleotide sequence: TGTGCCAGCAGTTTTGGCAGATATGAAGCTTTCTTT. Its translation is CASSFGRYEAFF. The chain couples TRBV12-3 or TRBV12-4 to TRBJ1-1; D unresolved. The CDR3 consists of 12 residues. Deletions cut 3 bases from V and 7 bases from J, with 9 bases between.

This rearrangement joins TRBV4-3 to TRBJ2-7; D not resolved. CDR1 is LGHNA and CDR2 is YSLEER in the germline V gene. The V gene lost 1 base and the J gene lost 6 bases, with 10 bases spanning the gap. The CDR3 covers 13 residues. CDR3 loop: CASSQVFGSEQYF. The CDR3 coding sequence is TGCGCCAGCAGCCAAGTCTTCGGGTCCGAGCAGTACTTC.

The chain employs TRBV4-2 and TRBJ1-1; no clear D gene. Trimming took 6 bases from V and 1 from J, leaving 15 bases between them. Germline CDR1 LGHNA, CDR2 YNFKEQ. This CDR3 is 15 amino acids long. The CDR3 loop reads CASRTGDTPNTEAFF. In nucleotides, the CDR3 is TGTGCCAGCAGGACGGGCGACACCCCGAACACTGAAGCTTTCTTT.

The chain carries TRBV10-3 and TRBJ1-2; 7 positions match TRBD1. This CDR3 has 13 amino acids. CDR1 ENHRY and CDR2 SYGVKD come from the germline V gene. V was clipped by 5 bases and J by 8 bases; unmatched bases: 8. The chain's CDR3 is CAISPSQGDGYTF. In DNA, the CDR3 is TGTGCCATCAGTCCGAGCCAGGGGGACGGCTACACCTTC.

This clone has just a few counts. The V gene is TRBV7-9, the J gene TRBJ1-2, with D perhaps matching TRBD1 (5 bases). CDR3 length: 13 amino acids. Between the trimmed V and J ends, which lost 1 base and 6 bases, there was a span of 9 bases. Germline CDR1 reads SEHNR; CDR2 reads FQNEAQ (reference sequence). As DNA, the CDR3 is TGTGCCAGCAGCTTAGTGGGGGAACATGGCTACACCTTC. Translating gives CASSLVGEHGYTF. Supplemented by reference TRBV7-9 and TRBJ1-2, the full variable domain reads DTGVSQNPRHKITKRGQNVTFRCDPISEHNRLYWYRQTLGQGPEFLTYFQNEAQLEKSRLLSDRFSAERPKGSFSTLEIQRTEQGDSAMYLCASSLVGEHGYTFGSGTRLTVV.

The chain employs TRBV3-1 (or the pseudogene TRBV3-2) and TRBJ2-1; 10 bases are a match to TRBD2. The CDR3 is made up of 16 amino acids. Losses at the gene ends were 1 base for V and 4 bases for J; bases not matched to a gene: 4. CDR1 is LGHDT, CDR2 YNNKEL, per germline (reference sequence). The CDR3 DNA reads TGTGCCAGCAGCCAAGTTAGCGGGGGGCGTTACAATGAGCAGTTCTTC. It is translated as CASSQVSGGRYNEQFF.

The rearrangement joins TRBV7-3 to TRBJ1-1, with 9 bases lining up with TRBD1. The CDR3 consists of 14 residues. CDR1 is SGHTA and CDR2 is FQGTGA in the germline V gene. With 4 bases clipped from V and 1 base from J, the junction kept 1 base outside the gene matches. The CDR3 DNA is TGTGCCAGCAGCTCACAGGGGGCGAACACTGAAGCTTTCTTT. As protein: CASSSQGANTEAFF. Full variable domain (outside the CDR3, taken from reference TRBV7-3 and TRBJ1-1): GAGVSQTPSNKVTEKGKYVELRCDPISGHTALYWYRQSLGQGPEFLIYFQGTGAADDSGLPNDRFFAVRPEGSVSTLKIQRTERGDSAVYLCASSSQGANTEAFFGQGTRLTVV.

CDR3 in amino acids: CASSIPGYGYTF. The CDR3 nucleotides are TGTGCCAGTAGCATACCCGGCTATGGCTACACCTTC. The chain links TRBV19 to TRBJ1-2; no clear D. This CDR3 is 12 amino acids long. V lost 6 bases and J 4 bases, leaving 9 bases between the germline ends. Per the germline V gene, CDR1 is LNHDA and CDR2 is SQIVND (reference sequence).

This chain links TRBV6-5 with TRBJ1-1; D is undetermined. The V gene's germline CDR1 is MNHEY and CDR2 SVGAGI. The CDR3 totals 14 residues. The V and J ends lost 2 bases and 4 bases respectively, with 11 bases between them. CDR3 region: CASSYRRIGTEAFF. The CDR3 region has the DNA TGTGCCAGCAGTTACCGCCGGATTGGCACTGAAGCTTTCTTT.

This clone was found once. The rearrangement joins TRBV4-1 to TRBJ2-7; 10 bases are a match to TRBD2. The CDR3 has 17 residues. J lost 4 bases, V lost 2 bases, and 11 bases had no gene match. The V gene's germline CDR1 is MGHRA and CDR2 YSYEKL. The CDR3 DNA reads as TGCGCCAGCAGCCAAATGCGAGGGCTAGCGGGAGCATACGAGCAGTACTTC. As protein: CASSQMRGLAGAYEQYF.

This clone was observed once. This CDR3 reads CASSLGRGYGTSRGTEAFF. In nucleotides, the CDR3 is TGTGCCAGCAGCTTAGGTAGGGGGTACGGGACCTCCCGGGGGACTGAAGCTTTCTTT. The chain has TRBV7-2 and TRBJ1-1, with D perhaps TRBD1 (6 bases). V lost 1 base to trimming and J lost 5 bases, with 26 bases between them. The germline CDR1 and CDR2 sequences are SGHTA and FQGNSA. The CDR3 consists of 19 residues.

The genes are TRBV4-1 and TRBJ1-5, with D uncertain. The CDR3 totals 17 residues. Between the trimmed V and J ends, which lost 0 bases and 0 bases, there was a span of 12 bases. Germline assignment: CDR1 MGHRA and CDR2 YSYEKL. In nucleotides, the CDR3 is TGCGCCAGCAGCCAAGATAGGGCAACCCTTAGCAATCAGCCCCAGCATTTT. It encodes CASSQDRATLSNQPQHF.

DNA for the CDR3: TGTGCCAGTAAAAGTCAGGGATGGAATGAAAAACTGTTTTTT. Protein product: CASKSQGWNEKLFF. V and J are TRBV19 and TRBJ1-4, with D tentatively TRBD1 (5 bases). Germline lookup yields CDR1 LNHDA and CDR2 SQIVND (reference sequence). CDR3 length: 14 residues. V was shortened by 7 bases and J by 5 bases, with 14 bases between the two germline ends. Complete variable domain (other parts from reference TRBV19 and TRBJ1-4): DGGITQSPKYLFRKEGQNVTLSCEQNLNHDAMYWYRQDPGQGLRLIYYSQIVNDFQKGDIAEGYSVSREKKESFPLTVTSAQKNPTAFYLCASKSQGWNEKLFFGSGTQLSVL.

The chain couples TRBV5-1 to TRBJ2-4; D not resolved. Germline V gene sequence: CDR1 SGHRS, CDR2 YFSETQ. The CDR3 has 13 amino acids. V was trimmed by 7 bases and J by 1 base, leaving 9 bases between them. CDR3 DNA: TGCGCCAGCGGTGATGTGGCCAAAAACATTCAGTACTTC. Its translation: CASGDVAKNIQYF. Using reference TRBV5-1 and TRBJ2-4 for the parts outside the CDR3, the full variable domain is KAGVTQTPRYLIKTRGQQVTLSCSPISGHRSVSWYQQTPGQGLQFLFEYFSETQRNKGNFPGRFSGRQFSNSRSEMNVSTLELGDSALYLCASGDVAKNIQYFGAGTRLSVL.

The chain has TRBV12-3 or TRBV12-4 and TRBJ2-7, with 7 bases fitting TRBD2. The ends lost 6 bases at V and 3 bases at J; junction bases unmatched: 2. This CDR3 is 12 amino acids long. CDR3 in amino acids: CASSWGGYEQYF. In nucleotides, the CDR3 is TGTGCCAGCAGCTGGGGGGGCTACGAGCAGTACTTC.